Listed below are T cell receptor beta chains from one sample, sequenced in a study of radiotherapy plus CTLA-4 blockade in lung cancer. The method was immunoSEQ multiplex PCR; TCRdb's version includes in-frame clones alone and lacks a portion of them. The sample carries 43,000 or so clones, 73% recorded once. The sequenced sample was peripheral blood, obtained from a patient treated with radiotherapy plus ipilimumab. The receptors were gathered from a human donor with non-small cell lung cancer who had a complete response to radiotherapy plus ipilimumab. Each CDR3 is given with its conserved first and last residue. The order of the fields is V gene, clone size, D gene, J gene, CDR3 protein, CDR3 DNA. D genes are given only for firm matches. The size entry is marked missing in some rows and otherwise reads once, few, many or a size class.

TRBV13	-	-	TRBJ2-7	CASSLEGGVASYEQYF	TGTGCCAGCAGCTTAGAGGGGGGGGTAGCGTCCTACGAGCAGTACTTC
TRBV18	-	-	TRBJ1-1	CASSPHVGTENTEAFF	TGTGCCAGCTCACCACACGTAGGGACTGAGAACACTGAAGCTTTCTTT
TRBV2	-	-	TRBJ2-5	CASKTDQETQYF	TGTGCCAGTAAGACAGACCAAGAGACCCAGTACTTC
TRBV4-2	-	-	TRBJ2-7	CASSQDRGHSYEQYF	TGTGCCAGCAGCCAAGATAGGGGTCACTCCTACGAGCAGTACTTC
TRBV4-3	-	TRBD2	TRBJ2-4	CASSQVDSGTSALNIQYF	TGCGCCAGCAGCCAAGTCGATTCCGGGACTAGCGCTTTAAACATTCAGTACTTC
TRBV18	-	TRBD1	TRBJ1-2	CASARTGQGDGYTF	TGTGCCAGCGCCCGGACGGGGCAGGGGGATGGCTACACCTTC
TRBV7-9	-	-	TRBJ1-1	CASSPQLKMNTEAFF	TGTGCCAGCAGCCCACAGCTAAAAATGAACACTGAAGCTTTCTTT
TRBV28	-	TRBD2	TRBJ2-3	CASSLIIPGSSGRDTQYF	TGTGCCAGCAGTCTCATCATCCCGGGGTCTAGCGGGAGGGATACGCAGTATTTT
TRBV9	-	TRBD2	TRBJ2-7	CASSVDDFLAGTYEQYF	TGTGCCAGCAGCGTAGACGATTTTTTAGCGGGAACCTACGAGCAGTACTTC
TRBV7-9	-	TRBD2	TRBJ2-1	CASSNVAAGGFHNEQFF	TGTGCCAGCAGTAATGTGGCAGCGGGGGGGTTTCACAATGAGCAGTTCTTC
TRBV7-8	-	TRBD2	TRBJ2-5	CASRFLAGSPQETQYF	TGTGCCAGCAGATTCCTAGCGGGATCCCCCCAAGAGACCCAGTACTTC
TRBV9	-	-	TRBJ2-3	CASSLYTDTQYF	TGTGCCAGCAGCTTGTACACAGATACGCAGTATTTT
TRBV10-3	-	-	TRBJ2-5	CAIRGGGEQYF	TGTGCCATCAGAGGAGGGGGGGAGCAGTACTTC
TRBV2	-	-	TRBJ2-1	CASRVRAPTYEQFF	TGTGCCAGCAGGGTCAGGGCCCCTACCTATGAGCAGTTCTTC
TRBV30	-	-	TRBJ2-7	CAWRPRSSVEQYF	TGTGCCTGGCGCCCAAGAAGCTCGGTCGAGCAGTACTTC
TRBV10-2	-	-	TRBJ2-1	CASSESVRGGEQFF	TGCGCCAGCAGTGAGTCTGTGAGAGGGGGTGAGCAGTTCTTC
TRBV7-9	-	-	TRBJ2-3	CASSLVGPRHGDTQYF	TGTGCCAGCAGCTTAGTGGGCCCCCGGCACGGAGATACGCAGTATTTT
TRBV6-6	-	-	TRBJ1-2	CASSYARGYGYTF	TGTGCCAGCAGTTACGCCAGAGGCTATGGCTACACCTTC
TRBV10-2	-	TRBD2	TRBJ2-5	CASSEASGGAPQYF	TGCGCCAGCAGTGAGGCTAGCGGGGGGGCGCCCCAGTACTTC
TRBV18	-	-	TRBJ2-3	CASLADTQYF	TGTGCCAGCCTAGCAGATACGCAGTATTTT
TRBV7-2	-	TRBD1	TRBJ2-2	CASSWWDRVTPGELFF	TGTGCCAGCAGCTGGTGGGACAGGGTTACGCCCGGGGAGCTGTTTTTT
TRBV5-1	-	TRBD1	TRBJ2-1	CASSPDRFGEQFF	TGCGCCAGCAGTCCGGACAGGTTTGGTGAGCAGTTCTTC
TRBV7-2	few	-	TRBJ2-7	CASSLTGNGEQYF	TGTGCCAGCAGCTTAACAGGGAACGGCGAGCAGTACTTC
TRBV7-3	-	-	TRBJ1-4	CASSENRQSEKLFF	TGTGCCAGCAGCGAAAATAGACAGAGTGAAAAACTGTTTTTT
TRBV30	-	-	TRBJ2-7	CAWSVQSSYEQYF	TGTGCCTGGAGTGTACAATCAAGCTACGAGCAGTACTTC
TRBV7-2	-	TRBD2	TRBJ2-5	CASSSGLAPPGKYF	TGTGCCAGCAGCTCGGGACTAGCGCCCCCCGGCAAGTACTTC
TRBV30	-	TRBD2	TRBJ2-3	CAWSLTGGREGTQYF	TGTGCCTGGAGTTTGACGGGGGGGCGTGAAGGAACGCAGTATTTT
TRBV18	-	-	TRBJ1-1	CASSQLDRNTEAFF	TGTGCCAGCTCACAGTTAGACAGGAACACTGAAGCTTTCTTT
TRBV7-2	-	TRBD1	TRBJ1-1	CASSLEGGGLAEAFF	TGTGCCAGCAGCTTAGAAGGGGGCGGGTTGGCTGAAGCTTTCTTT
TRBV6-9	-	-	TRBJ1-5	CARTTVPSNQPQHF	TGTGCCAGAACGACAGTCCCTAGCAATCAGCCCCAGCATTTT
TRBV4-3	-	-	TRBJ1-1	CASSQVLRDTEAFF	TGCGCCAGCAGCCAAGTCCTCAGGGACACTGAAGCTTTCTTT
TRBV2	-	-	TRBJ1-5	CASRAGWNQPQHF	TGTGCCAGCAGGGCAGGGTGGAATCAGCCCCAGCATTTT
TRBV5-1	once	TRBD2	TRBJ2-7	CASSLVPGLAGTYEQYF	TGCGCCAGCAGCCTCGTCCCCGGACTAGCGGGAACCTACGAGCAGTACTTC
TRBV10-2	medium-sized	-	TRBJ1-1	CASSVTGGTEAFF	TGCGCCAGCAGTGTCACGGGGGGCACTGAAGCTTTCTTT
TRBV5-1	-	-	TRBJ2-1	CASHPATTSNEQFF	TGCGCCAGTCACCCGGCCACTACCTCCAATGAGCAGTTCTTC
TRBV4-2	-	-	TRBJ1-1	CASSRGLGDTEAFF	TGTGCCAGCAGCCGGGGCCTTGGGGACACTGAAGCTTTCTTT
TRBV6-6	-	TRBD2	TRBJ2-7	CASSYGLAGADEQYF	TGTGCCAGCAGTTACGGACTAGCGGGAGCGGACGAGCAGTACTTC
TRBV11-2	-	-	TRBJ2-7	CASSLTGYEQYF	TGTGCCAGCAGCTTAACCGGGTACGAGCAGTACTTC
TRBV7-6	-	-	TRBJ1-2	CASSPTGGVGVGYTF	TGTGCCAGCAGCCCGACGGGGGGGGTGGGCGTTGGCTACACCTTC
TRBV12-5	-	TRBD1	TRBJ2-2	CASGLVLLGQGATGELFF	TGTGCTAGTGGTTTGGTACTCTTGGGACAGGGGGCCACCGGGGAGCTGTTTTTT
TRBV5-1	few	-	TRBJ1-2	CASSPGGSDYGYTF	TGCGCCAGCAGCCCCGGGGGGTCGGACTATGGCTACACCTTC
TRBV6-5	-	-	TRBJ1-1	CASSLIPSTEAFF	TGTGCCAGCAGCCTGATCCCTAGCACTGAAGCTTTCTTT
TRBV27	medium-sized	-	TRBJ1-5	CASRRDRDTYQPQHF	TGTGCCAGCAGACGGGACCGGGACACGTATCAGCCCCAGCATTTT
TRBV5-1	once	TRBD2	TRBJ2-1	CASSREGGGGNNEQFF	TGCGCCAGCAGCCGTGAAGGTGGCGGGGGGAACAATGAGCAGTTCTTC
TRBV5-1	-	TRBD1	TRBJ1-3	CASSLAGTGFGNTIYF	TGCGCCAGCAGCTTGGCTGGGACAGGATTTGGAAACACCATATATTTT
TRBV7-2	-	TRBD1	TRBJ1-6	CASSLALQGNPPLHF	TGTGCCAGCAGCTTAGCGTTACAGGGGAATCCACCCCTCCACTTT
TRBV12-5	-	-	TRBJ2-3	CASALEDTQYF	TGTGCTAGTGCCTTGGAGGATACGCAGTATTTT
TRBV9	-	-	TRBJ1-6	CASSPQDRLQPLHF	TGTGCCAGCAGCCCGCAAGACAGACTTCAGCCCCTCCACTTT
TRBV6-1	-	TRBD1	TRBJ2-1	CASSGTGTGLLREQFF	TGTGCCAGCAGTGGAACCGGGACAGGGTTACTTAGGGAGCAGTTCTTC
TRBV7-6	-	-	TRBJ2-2	CASSLSLAGPRSTGELFF	TGTGCCAGCAGCTTATCGTTGGCGGGTCCTCGGAGCACCGGGGAGCTGTTTTTT
TRBV5-1	-	-	TRBJ2-3	CASSMSSRTDTQYF	TGCGCCAGCAGCATGAGTTCCCGTACAGATACGCAGTATTTT